The clone carrying this TCR beta chain was picked up a small number of times. Germline CDR1 and CDR2: KGHSH and LQKENI. V gave up 2 bases and J gave up 4 bases, with 20 bases separating them. The length of the CDR3 is 17 residues. This specimen comes from a study of T cells in Graves' hyperthyroidism and ophthalmopathy. Study summary: Pretreatment peripheral blood was obtained at initial diagnosis.

RNA transcripts served as the template for amplifying TCR beta CDR3 regions. The HTBI primer set drove a first-round RT-PCR of the TCR CDR3. Each CDR3 protein gets one entry after TCRdb re-called the multiplex PCR reads with MiXCR. This table holds about 610,000 distinct CDR3 sequences, roughly 14% found once. Using about 10 ml of fresh peripheral blood, PBMCs were prepared. The V and J genes are TRBV18 and TRBJ1-1; D is ambiguous. Sequenced material: blood. The clonotype comes from a woman aged 35 to 49 with Graves' ophthalmopathy. The CDR3 loop is CASSPTSLGFSVTEAFF. The CDR3 nucleotides are TGTGCCAGCTCACCAACCAGTCTAGGGTTTTCGGTCACTGAAGCTTTCTTT.